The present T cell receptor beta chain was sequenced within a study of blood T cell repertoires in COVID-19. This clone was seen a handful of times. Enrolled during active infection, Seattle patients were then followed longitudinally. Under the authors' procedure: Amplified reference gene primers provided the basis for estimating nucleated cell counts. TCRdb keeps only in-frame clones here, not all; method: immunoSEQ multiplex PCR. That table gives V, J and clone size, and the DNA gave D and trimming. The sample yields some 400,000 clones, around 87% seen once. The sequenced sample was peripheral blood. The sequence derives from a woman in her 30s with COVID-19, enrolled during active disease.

DNA of the CDR3: TGTGCCAGCAGTTTACCATACACCGGGGAGCTGTTTTTT. It translates to CASSLPYTGELFF. V is TRBV27 and J is TRBJ2-2; no clear D gene. Germline loops: CDR1 MNHEY, CDR2 SMNVEV (reference sequence). V was trimmed by 2 bases and J by 3 bases, leaving 4 bases between them. The CDR3 runs to 13 residues.